This paragraph reports one TCR beta chain. The antigen is not known. This sample is drawn from a study of cytotoxic CD8 clonotypes in ibrutinib-treated CLL. For the study at large: Samples yielded averages of approximately 260,000 productive templates and about 100,000 productive rearrangements. The study, taken as a whole, reports: Different sampling times were used for sustained-remission and progressing patients.

The CDR3 extends over 16 amino acids. Germline CDR1 LNHDA, CDR2 SQIVND (reference sequence). Between the trimmed V and J ends, which lost 4 bases and 2 bases, there was a span of 15 bases. Depths of 1 in 200,000 to 1 in 1 million T cells were the sequencing target. Sequencing was performed with immunoSEQ multiplex PCR; in TCRdb, only in-frame clones are kept and a portion is missing. The table includes some 130,000 clones, around 76% detected once. This chain joins TRBV19 and TRBJ1-3, with D possibly being TRBD1 (5 bases). The material was PBMCs, obtained after 24 months of ibrutinib treatment. The receptor's source is a human donor with chronic lymphocytic leukemia. CDR3 region: CASSNPGTDPGNTIYF. CDR3 nucleotides: TGTGCCAGTAGTAACCCTGGGACGGACCCTGGAAACACCATATATTTT. The variable domain in full, completed from reference TRBV19 and TRBJ1-3, reads DGGITQSPKYLFRKEGQNVTLSCEQNLNHDAMYWYRQDPGQGLRLIYYSQIVNDFQKGDIAEGYSVSREKKESFPLTVTSAQKNPTAFYLCASSNPGTDPGNTIYFGEGSWLTVV.